The sequence of this T cell receptor (beta chain) was determined in a study of T cells expressing NK-cell markers. Study background: TCR beta repertoires came from sorted CD3+CD56+NKG2C+, CD3+CD56+NKG2C- and CD3+CD56-NKG2C+ T cells.

This CDR3 has 12 amino acids. Germline CDR1 is SGHRS and CDR2 is YFSETQ. Synthesis of TCR beta cDNA relied on 5'RACE template switching carrying UMIs. TCRdb re-called the 5' RACE reads; every CDR3 protein appears as one record, without DNA. With around 380,000 distinct CDR3 sequences in the sample, the ten largest clones hold roughly a tenth. Sequencing input: blood T cells: a sorted CD56 or NKG2C T cell subset, CD4+ or CD8+ T cells, or bulk PBMC T cells (not recorded which). The TCR sequence derives from a woman aged 45-60 years in good health. The V and J genes are TRBV5-1 and TRBJ2-3; TCRdb indicates TRBD2, and absent DNA this call remains unverified. This CDR3 reads CASGKAGDTQYF.